The entry below describes one T cell receptor (beta chain). This entry comes from a study of blood T cell repertoires in COVID-19. Those who participated ranged in age from 18 to 89 years and resided in roughly 26 US areas. Cohort 3 donors counted as recovered after two negative PCRs, clearance, or resolved symptoms. CDR3 length: 13 amino acids. V was cut by 7 bases and J by 3 bases, with 15 bases left in between. CDR1 SQVTM and CDR2 ANQGSEA come from the germline V gene. TCRdb's table, derived via immunoSEQ multiplex PCR, lists solely in-frame clones and lacks some. The top ten clones hold 6% to 7% of a sample with around 280,000 clones, approximately 88% of them seen once.

What was sequenced was PBMCs or T cells enriched from blood (not recorded which). The chain employs TRBV29-1 and TRBJ1-2; possible D gene TRBD1, 5 bases. This clonotype originated in a woman aged 40-49 years who had recovered from COVID-19. CDR3 region: CSAQDLGHYGYTF. DNA for the CDR3: TGCAGCGCCCAGGACCTGGGGCACTATGGCTACACCTTC.